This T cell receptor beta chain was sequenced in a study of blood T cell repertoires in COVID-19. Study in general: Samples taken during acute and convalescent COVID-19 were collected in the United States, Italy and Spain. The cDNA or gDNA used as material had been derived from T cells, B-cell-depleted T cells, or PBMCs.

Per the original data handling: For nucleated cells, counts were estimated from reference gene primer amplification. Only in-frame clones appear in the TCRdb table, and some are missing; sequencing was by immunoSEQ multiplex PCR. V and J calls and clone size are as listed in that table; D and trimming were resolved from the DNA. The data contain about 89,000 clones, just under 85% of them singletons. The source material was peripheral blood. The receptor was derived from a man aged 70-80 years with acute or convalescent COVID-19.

The CDR3 nucleotides are TGTGCCAGCAGGAGCGCAGGACAGAATAATCAGCCCCAGCATTTT. Translated: CASRSAGQNNQPQHF. This chain connects TRBV28 to TRBJ1-5, with D perhaps matching TRBD1 (6 bases). The CDR3 is made up of 15 amino acids. Trimming removed 6 bases from V and 4 bases from J, with 16 bases in between. The germline V gene encodes CDR1 MDHEN and CDR2 SYDVKM.